The entry below describes one TCR beta chain. The record originates from a study of blood T cell repertoires in COVID-19. The ends were cut back, 2 bases at V and 11 bases at J, with 16 bases in the middle. This CDR3 is built from 13 residues. Germline V gene lookup returns CDR1 LGHDT and CDR2 YNNKEL (reference sequence). The data were produced by immunoSEQ multiplex PCR, yet TCRdb's version contains in-frame clones alone and is incomplete. The data hold more than 25,000 clones, with about 90% observed a single time. This clonotype originated in a human donor in a cohort sampled during active COVID-19. Sequencing was done on a sample of peripheral blood. This chain uses TRBV3-1 (or the pseudogene TRBV3-2) with TRBJ2-7; no clear D gene. The CDR3 nucleotides read TGTGCCAGCAGCCAAAACCATCAGACTGAGGAGTACTTC. Protein sequence: CASSQNHQTEEYF.